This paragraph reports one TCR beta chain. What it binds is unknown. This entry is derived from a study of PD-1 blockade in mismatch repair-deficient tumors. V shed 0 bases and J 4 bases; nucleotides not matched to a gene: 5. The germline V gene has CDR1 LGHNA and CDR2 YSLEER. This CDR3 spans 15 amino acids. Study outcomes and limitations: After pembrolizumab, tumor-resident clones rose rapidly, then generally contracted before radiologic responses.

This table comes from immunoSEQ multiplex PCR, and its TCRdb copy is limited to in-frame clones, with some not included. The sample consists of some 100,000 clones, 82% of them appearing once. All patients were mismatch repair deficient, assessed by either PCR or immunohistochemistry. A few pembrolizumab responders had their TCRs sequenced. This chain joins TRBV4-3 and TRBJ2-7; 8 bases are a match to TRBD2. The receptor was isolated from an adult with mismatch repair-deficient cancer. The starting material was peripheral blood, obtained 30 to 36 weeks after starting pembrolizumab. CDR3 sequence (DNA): TGCGCCAGCAGCCAAGATCTGGGCGGGAGGTACGAGCAGTACTTC. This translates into CASSQDLGGRYEQYF.